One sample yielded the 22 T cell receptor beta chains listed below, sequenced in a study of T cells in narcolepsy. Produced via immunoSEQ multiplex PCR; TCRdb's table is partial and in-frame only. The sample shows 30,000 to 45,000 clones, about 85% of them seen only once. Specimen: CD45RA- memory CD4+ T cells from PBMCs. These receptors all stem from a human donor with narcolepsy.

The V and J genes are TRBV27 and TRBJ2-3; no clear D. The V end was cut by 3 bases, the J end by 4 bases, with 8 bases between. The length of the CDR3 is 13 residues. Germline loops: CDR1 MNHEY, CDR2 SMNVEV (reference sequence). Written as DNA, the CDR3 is TGTGCCAGCAGTTTTCGTCGGGCAGATACGCAGTATTTT. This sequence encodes CASSFRRADTQYF.

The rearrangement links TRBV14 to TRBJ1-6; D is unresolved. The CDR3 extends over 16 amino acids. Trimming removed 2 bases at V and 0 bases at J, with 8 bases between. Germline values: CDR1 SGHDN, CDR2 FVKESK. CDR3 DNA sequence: TGTGCCAGCAGCCAATTGGGGAGCTCCTATAATTCACCCCTCCACTTT. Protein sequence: CASSQLGSSYNSPLHF. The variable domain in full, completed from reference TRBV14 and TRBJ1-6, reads EAGVTQFPSHSVIEKGQTVTLRCDPISGHDNLYWYRRVMGKEIKFLLHFVKESKQDESGMPNNRFLAERTGGTYSTLKVQPAELEDSGVYFCASSQLGSSYNSPLHFGNGTRLTVT.

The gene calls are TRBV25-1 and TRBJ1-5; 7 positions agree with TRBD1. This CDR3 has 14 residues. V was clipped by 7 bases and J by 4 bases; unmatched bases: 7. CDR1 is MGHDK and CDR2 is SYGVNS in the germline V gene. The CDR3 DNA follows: TGTGCCAGCACGGGGGCCAGGGGGAATCAGCCCCAGCATTTT. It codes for CASTGARGNQPQHF.

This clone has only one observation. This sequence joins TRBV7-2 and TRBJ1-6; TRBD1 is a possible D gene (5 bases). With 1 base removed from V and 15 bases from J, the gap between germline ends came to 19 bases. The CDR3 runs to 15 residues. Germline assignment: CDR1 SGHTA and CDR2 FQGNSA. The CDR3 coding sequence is TGTGCCAGCAGCTTAGTTCTCGCTGGCACGGGGGGCCTCCACTTT. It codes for CASSLVLAGTGGLHF. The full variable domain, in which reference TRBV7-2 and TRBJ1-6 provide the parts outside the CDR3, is GAGVSQSPSNKVTEKGKDVELRCDPISGHTALYWYRQSLGQGLEFLIYFQGNSAPDKSGLPSDRFSAERTGGSVSTLTIQRTQQEDSAVYLCASSLVLAGTGGLHFGNGTRLTVT.

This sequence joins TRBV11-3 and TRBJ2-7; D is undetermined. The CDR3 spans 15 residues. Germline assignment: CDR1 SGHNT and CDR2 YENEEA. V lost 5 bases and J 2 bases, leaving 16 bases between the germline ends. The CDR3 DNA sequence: TGTGCCAGCAGCCCATATCCACAGACACCCTACGAGCAGTACTTC. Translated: CASSPYPQTPYEQYF.

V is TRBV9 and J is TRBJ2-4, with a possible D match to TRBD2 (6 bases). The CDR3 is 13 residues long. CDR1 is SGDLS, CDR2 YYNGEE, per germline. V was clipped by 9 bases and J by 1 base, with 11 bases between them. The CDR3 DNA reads TGTGCCACCTCAGGGAGGGCCAAAAACATTCAGTACTTC. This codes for CATSGRAKNIQYF.

The CDR3 nucleotides are TGTGCCAGCAGCACGGAGGCGGGCAATCAGCCCCAGCATTTT. Translating it yields CASSTEAGNQPQHF. This sequence joins TRBV11-2 and TRBJ1-5; no reliable D call. V lost 5 bases to trimming and J lost 2 bases, with 10 bases between them. Germline V gene data show CDR1 as SGHAT and CDR2 as FQNNGV. This CDR3 contains 14 residues. Looking up the rest from reference TRBV11-2 and TRBJ1-5 gives the full variable domain: EAGVAQSPRYKIIEKRQSVAFWCNPISGHATLYWYQQILGQGPKLLIQFQNNGVVDDSQLPKDRFSAERLKGVDSTLKIQPAKLEDSAVYLCASSTEAGNQPQHFGDGTRLSIL.

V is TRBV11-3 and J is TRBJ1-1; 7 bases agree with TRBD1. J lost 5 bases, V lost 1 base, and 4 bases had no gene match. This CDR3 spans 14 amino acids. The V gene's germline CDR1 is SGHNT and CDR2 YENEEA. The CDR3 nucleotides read TGTGCCAGCAGCTTAGGTGGGGGACAGACTGAAGCTTTCTTT. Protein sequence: CASSLGGGQTEAFF.

CDR3 sequence: CASSPGGGRGAFF. The CDR3 DNA reads as TGTGCCAGCAGCCCGGGGGGTGGCAGGGGAGCTTTCTTT. The J gene is TRBJ1-1, the V gene TRBV14; TRBD1 might be the D (6 bases). The CDR3 loop spans 13 amino acids. The V end was cut by 4 bases, the J end by 10 bases, with 16 bases between. Germline CDR1 reads SGHDN; CDR2 reads FVKESK.

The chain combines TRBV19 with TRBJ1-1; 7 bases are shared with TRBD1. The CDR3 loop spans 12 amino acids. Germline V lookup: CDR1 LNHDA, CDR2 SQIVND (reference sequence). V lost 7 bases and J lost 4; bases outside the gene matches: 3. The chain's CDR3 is CASKGAITEAFF. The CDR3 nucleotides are TGTGCCAGTAAGGGGGCCATCACTGAAGCTTTCTTT. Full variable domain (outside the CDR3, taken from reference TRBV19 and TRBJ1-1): DGGITQSPKYLFRKEGQNVTLSCEQNLNHDAMYWYRQDPGQGLRLIYYSQIVNDFQKGDIAEGYSVSREKKESFPLTVTSAQKNPTAFYLCASKGAITEAFFGQGTRLTVV.

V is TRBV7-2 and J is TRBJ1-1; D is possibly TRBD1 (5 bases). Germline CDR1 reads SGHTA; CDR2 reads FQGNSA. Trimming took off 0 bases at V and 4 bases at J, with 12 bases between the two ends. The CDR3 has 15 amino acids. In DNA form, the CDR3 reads TGTGCCAGCAGCTTAGCGAGTGGGGGAGGCACTGAAGCTTTCTTT. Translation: CASSLASGGGTEAFF.

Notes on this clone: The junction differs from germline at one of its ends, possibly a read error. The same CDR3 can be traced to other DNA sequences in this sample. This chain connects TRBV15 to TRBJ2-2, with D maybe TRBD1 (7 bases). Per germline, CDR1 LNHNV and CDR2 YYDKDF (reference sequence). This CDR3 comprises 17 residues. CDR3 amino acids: CATSREFLGRGAGELFF. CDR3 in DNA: TGCGCCACCAGCAGAGAATTTTTAGGCAGGGGGGCCGGGGAGCTGTTTTTT.

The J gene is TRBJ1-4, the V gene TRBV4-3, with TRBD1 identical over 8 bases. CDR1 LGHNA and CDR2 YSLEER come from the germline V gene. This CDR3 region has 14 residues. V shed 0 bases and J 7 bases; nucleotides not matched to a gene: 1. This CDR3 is CASSQDRGREKLFF. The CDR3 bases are TGCGCCAGCAGCCAAGACAGGGGGCGTGAAAAACTGTTTTTT.

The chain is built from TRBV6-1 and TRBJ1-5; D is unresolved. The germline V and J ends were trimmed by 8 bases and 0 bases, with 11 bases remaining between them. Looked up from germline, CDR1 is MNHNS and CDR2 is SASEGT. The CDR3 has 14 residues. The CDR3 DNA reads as TGTGCCAGCGAGACCGGTTATAGCAATCAGCCCCAGCATTTT. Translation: CASETGYSNQPQHF.

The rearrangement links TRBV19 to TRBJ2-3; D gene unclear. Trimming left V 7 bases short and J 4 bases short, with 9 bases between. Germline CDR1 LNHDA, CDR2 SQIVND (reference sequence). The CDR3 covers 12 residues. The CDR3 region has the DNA TGTGCCAGTATTGGGTGGGCAGATACGCAGTATTTT. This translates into CASIGWADTQYF.

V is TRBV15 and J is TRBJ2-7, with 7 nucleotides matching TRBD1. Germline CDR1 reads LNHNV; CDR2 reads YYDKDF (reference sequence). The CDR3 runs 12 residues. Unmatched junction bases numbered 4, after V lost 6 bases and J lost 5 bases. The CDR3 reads CATRQGINEQYF. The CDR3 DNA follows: TGTGCCACCAGACAGGGGATAAACGAGCAGTACTTC.

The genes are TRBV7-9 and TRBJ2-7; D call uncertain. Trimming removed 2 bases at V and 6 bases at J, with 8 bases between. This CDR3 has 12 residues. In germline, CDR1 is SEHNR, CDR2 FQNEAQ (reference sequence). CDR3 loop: CASSLSAGEQYF. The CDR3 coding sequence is TGTGCCAGCAGCTTATCCGCAGGCGAGCAGTACTTC.

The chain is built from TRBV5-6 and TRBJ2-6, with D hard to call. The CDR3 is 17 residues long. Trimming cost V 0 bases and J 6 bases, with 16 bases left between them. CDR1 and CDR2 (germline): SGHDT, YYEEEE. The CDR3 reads CASSLGAGVGSANVLTF. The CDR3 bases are TGTGCCAGCAGCTTGGGGGCTGGAGTTGGGTCGGCCAACGTCCTGACTTTC. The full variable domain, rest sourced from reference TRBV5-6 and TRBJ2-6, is DAGVTQSPTHLIKTRGQQVTLRCSPKSGHDTVSWYQQALGQGPQFIFQYYEEEERQRGNFPDRFSGHQFPNYSSELNVNALLLGDSALYLCASSLGAGVGSANVLTFGAGSRLTVL.

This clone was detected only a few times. The CDR3 sequence is CASSLARTGQYF. CDR3 nucleotide sequence: TGTGCCAGCAGCTTAGCGCGCACAGGGCAGTACTTC. The chain is built from TRBV7-2 and TRBJ2-7; tentatively, D is TRBD1 (5 bases). This CDR3 contains 12 residues. Germline V gives CDR1 SGHTA, CDR2 FQGNSA. V shed 0 bases and J shed 9 bases, with 9 bases lying between them.

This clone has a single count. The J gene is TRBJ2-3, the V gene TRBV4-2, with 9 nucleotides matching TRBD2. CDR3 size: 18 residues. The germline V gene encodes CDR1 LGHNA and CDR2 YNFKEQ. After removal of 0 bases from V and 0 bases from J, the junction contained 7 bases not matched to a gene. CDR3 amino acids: CASSQDALAGSSTDTQYF. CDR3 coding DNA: TGTGCCAGCAGCCAAGATGCCCTAGCGGGGTCAAGCACAGATACGCAGTATTTT.

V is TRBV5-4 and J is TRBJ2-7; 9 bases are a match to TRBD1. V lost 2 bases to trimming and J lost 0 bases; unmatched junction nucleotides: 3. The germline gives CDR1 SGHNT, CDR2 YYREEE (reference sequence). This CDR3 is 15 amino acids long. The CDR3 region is CASSFTTGGSYEQYF. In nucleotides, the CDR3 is TGTGCCAGCAGCTTTACGACAGGGGGCTCCTACGAGCAGTACTTC. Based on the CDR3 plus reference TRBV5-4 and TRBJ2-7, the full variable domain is ETGVTQSPTHLIKTRGQQVTLRCSSQSGHNTVSWYQQALGQGPQFIFQYYREEENGRGNFPPRFSGLQFPNYSSELNVNALELDDSALYLCASSFTTGGSYEQYFGPGTRLTVT.

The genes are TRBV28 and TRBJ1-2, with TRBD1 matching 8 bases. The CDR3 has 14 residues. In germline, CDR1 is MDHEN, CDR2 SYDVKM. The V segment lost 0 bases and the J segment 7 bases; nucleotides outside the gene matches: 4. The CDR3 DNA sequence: TGTGCCAGCAGTTTATGGGACAGGGCCGGTGGCTACACCTTC. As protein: CASSLWDRAGGYTF.